This TCR beta chain emerged from a study of shared clonotypes between healthy human individuals. Regarding the study as a whole: Non-shared clonotypes displayed generation probabilities falling below those of clonotypes present in all four donors. Investigators collected only blood, and repertoires in tissues likely differ.

As concerns this clone: Its antigen is not known.

Libraries were prepared by immunoSEQ multiplex PCR; TCRdb keeps only in-frame clonotypes and omits some of them. The sample carries under 1,100,000 clones, about 84% recorded once. The CDR3 extends over 16 amino acids. In germline, CDR1 is MGHDK, CDR2 SYGVNS. V lost 6 bases to trimming and J lost 9 bases; unmatched junction nucleotides: 12. The source is a man aged 18 to 29 in good health. Some clones in this sample may be carry-over from other donors' samples. The chain couples TRBV25-1 to TRBJ2-1, with TRBD2 matching 12 bases. The sample comprised memory CD4+ T cells from PBMCs. The subset: CD45RA-negative fraction. DNA of the CDR3: TGTGCCAGCAGCAACCCGACTAGCGGGAGAGGAAGTGAGCAGTTCTTC. Protein product: CASSNPTSGRGSEQFF.